The 9 T cell receptor beta chains in this list originate from one sample, sequenced in a study of blood T cell repertoires in COVID-19. Sequenced by immunoSEQ multiplex PCR; TCRdb stores in-frame clones only, minus some. The sample has more than 95,000 clones, about 79% seen once. The source material was peripheral blood. The receptor set was obtained from a woman older than 75 with active or convalescent COVID-19.

This rearrangement joins TRBV5-6 to TRBJ2-2; the match to TRBD1 covers 7 bases. This CDR3 region has 17 residues. The germline V gene has CDR1 SGHDT and CDR2 YYEEEE. V shed 0 bases and J 4 bases; nucleotides not matched to a gene: 9. CDR3 loop: CASSLGGQQISTGELFF. CDR3 sequence (DNA): TGTGCCAGCAGCTTGGGGGGACAGCAGATTAGCACCGGGGAGCTGTTTTTT.

The chain recombines TRBV5-1 with TRBJ1-6; D gene ambiguous. Trimming pared 0 bases from V and 5 bases from J, leaving 9 bases between. The length of the CDR3 is 15 residues. The germline V gene has CDR1 SGHRS and CDR2 YFSETQ. The chain's CDR3 is CASSLVGGHNSPLHF. CDR3 DNA: TGCGCCAGCAGCTTGGTCGGAGGCCATAATTCACCCCTCCACTTT.

This chain links TRBV2 with TRBJ1-2; tentative D call: TRBD1 (5 bases). CDR3 length: 11 residues. V was trimmed by 8 bases and J by 8 bases, leaving 12 bases between them. Germline loops: CDR1 SNHLY, CDR2 FYNNEI. The CDR3: CASGPGQGYTF. The CDR3, as DNA: TGTGCCAGCGGGCCAGGGCAGGGCTACACCTTC.

The chain joins TRBV5-6 to TRBJ1-5; TRBD1 might be the D (5 bases). The CDR3 extends over 16 amino acids. The germline gives CDR1 SGHDT, CDR2 YYEEEE. Trimming shortened V by 0 bases and J by 4 bases, and 14 bases separated the two germline ends. CDR3 nucleotide sequence: TGTGCCAGCAGCTTGGCCTGGGAGGGGCGGAATCAGCCCCAGCATTTT. Its translation is CASSLAWEGRNQPQHF. The full variable domain, with the rest looked up from reference TRBV5-6 and TRBJ1-5, is DAGVTQSPTHLIKTRGQQVTLRCSPKSGHDTVSWYQQALGQGPQFIFQYYEEEERQRGNFPDRFSGHQFPNYSSELNVNALLLGDSALYLCASSLAWEGRNQPQHFGDGTRLSIL.

The chain combines TRBV19 with TRBJ1-5, with 8 bases that match TRBD1. CDR1 is LNHDA and CDR2 is SQIVND in the germline V gene (reference sequence). The CDR3 covers 15 residues. V lost 0 bases to trimming and J lost 7 bases; unmatched junction nucleotides: 5. CDR3 protein: CASSIEADRVQPQHF. Here the CDR3 DNA reads TGTGCCAGTAGTATAGAGGCGGACAGGGTGCAGCCCCAGCATTTT.

This chain links TRBV7-9 with TRBJ2-6; TRBD1 matches 8 bases. Trimming cost V 5 bases and J 2 bases; bases outside gene matches: 11. Germline V CDR1 and CDR2: SEHNR, FQNEAQ (reference sequence). The CDR3 is 18 residues long. The CDR3 bases are TGTGCCAGCAGCCCAAAGCGGCAACAGGGGGCTGGGGCCAACGTCCTGACTTTC. It yields the protein CASSPKRQQGAGANVLTF.

CDR3 protein: CASSPQGHTTNEKLFF. The CDR3 DNA reads as TGCGCCAGCAGCCCCCAGGGTCACACAACTAATGAAAAACTGTTTTTT. This chain links TRBV4-1 with TRBJ1-4; a weak D match, TRBD1 (5 bases). Germline CDR1 reads MGHRA; CDR2 reads YSYEKL. The germline V and J ends were trimmed by 4 bases and 0 bases, with 12 bases remaining between them. This CDR3 has 16 residues.

This clone was found a few times. The chain is built from TRBV6-2 or TRBV6-3 and TRBJ1-5, with a weak D call TRBD1 (5 bases). Germline V gene data show CDR1 as MNHEY and CDR2 as SVGEGT. The CDR3 has 17 amino acids. Trimming removed 2 bases at V and 5 bases at J, with 19 bases between. The CDR3 DNA is TGTGCCAGCAGTTACGGGCCGTGGCAGGGAAACGATCAGCCCCAGCATTTT. Translation: CASSYGPWQGNDQPQHF.

The sample holds one count of this clone. V gene TRBV2 combines with J gene TRBJ1-5; D is perhaps TRBD1 (5 bases). Looked up from germline, CDR1 is SNHLY and CDR2 is FYNNEI. The CDR3 extends over 15 amino acids. The V and J ends lost 3 bases and 8 bases respectively, with 17 bases between them. CDR3 DNA sequence: TGTGCCAGCAGTGATAACAGGAAGTCAATCAAGCCCCAGCATTTT. This sequence encodes CASSDNRKSIKPQHF. Looking up the rest from reference TRBV2 and TRBJ1-5 gives the full variable domain: EPEVTQTPSHQVTQMGQEVILRCVPISNHLYFYWYRQILGQKVEFLVSFYNNEISEKSEIFDDQFSVERPDGSNFTLKIRSTKLEDSAMYFCASSDNRKSIKPQHFGDGTRLSIL.